Detailed here is one T cell receptor beta chain. Its matching antigen is unknown. These data belong to a study of T-cell memory formation after mild COVID-19. Study-wide background: Clustering of TCRs was largely donor specific. Regarding the study as a whole: Pre-infection memory contained some responding clones, which suggested that cross-reactive memory had joined. CD4+ bias marked clones expanding day 15 to 37, unlike balanced contracting clones.

Germline values: CDR1 MNHEY, CDR2 SVGAGI. CDR3 length equals 15 residues. J gave up 2 bases and V 5 bases, and 8 bases lay outside the gene matches. Researchers used 5'RACE with constant-segment primers to make TCR alpha and TCR beta cDNA libraries that carry sample barcodes and UMIs. One entry per CDR3 protein, called by TCRdb with MiXCR from the 5' RACE reads. In the table there are about 320,000 distinct CDR3 sequences, approximately 14% of which are singletons. Sequencing was carried out using PBMCs or a T cell subset sorted from them (not recorded which). The chain couples TRBV6-5 to TRBJ1-2; 7 bases agree with TRBD1. The clonotype comes from a man in his late teens or twenties who had mild COVID-19 (a few samples of this study predate the infection). Cell type and time point are not known. CDR3 sequence (DNA): TGTGCCAGCAGTCAGGCCGGGACAGAAAACTATGGCTACACCTTC. Amino acids: CASSQAGTENYGYTF.